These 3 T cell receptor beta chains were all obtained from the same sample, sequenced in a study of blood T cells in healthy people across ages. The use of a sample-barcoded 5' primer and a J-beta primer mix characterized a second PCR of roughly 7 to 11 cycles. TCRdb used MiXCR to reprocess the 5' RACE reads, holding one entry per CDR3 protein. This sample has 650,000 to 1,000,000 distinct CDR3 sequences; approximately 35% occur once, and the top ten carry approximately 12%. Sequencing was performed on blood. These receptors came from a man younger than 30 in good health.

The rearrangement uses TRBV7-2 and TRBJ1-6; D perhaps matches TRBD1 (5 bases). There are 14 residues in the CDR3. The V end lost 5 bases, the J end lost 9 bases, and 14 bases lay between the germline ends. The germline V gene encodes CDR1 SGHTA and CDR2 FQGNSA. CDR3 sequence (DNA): TGTGCCAGCAGCCCCCCGGGGGTGCTTTCACCCCTCCACTTT. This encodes CASSPPGVLSPLHF.

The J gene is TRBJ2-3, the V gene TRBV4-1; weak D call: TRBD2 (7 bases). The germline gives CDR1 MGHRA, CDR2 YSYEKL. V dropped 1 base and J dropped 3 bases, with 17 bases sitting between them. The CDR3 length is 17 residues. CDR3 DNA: TGCGCCAGCAGCCAAGGGGGGCGTGCGGGGGCTACAGATACGCAGTATTTT. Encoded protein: CASSQGGRAGATDTQYF.

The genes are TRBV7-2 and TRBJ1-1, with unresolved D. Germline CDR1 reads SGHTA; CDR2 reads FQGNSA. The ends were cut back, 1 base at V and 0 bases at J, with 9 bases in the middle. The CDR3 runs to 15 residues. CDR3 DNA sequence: TGTGCCAGCAGCTTAGTCGCTAATATGAACACTGAAGCTTTCTTT. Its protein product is CASSLVANMNTEAFF.